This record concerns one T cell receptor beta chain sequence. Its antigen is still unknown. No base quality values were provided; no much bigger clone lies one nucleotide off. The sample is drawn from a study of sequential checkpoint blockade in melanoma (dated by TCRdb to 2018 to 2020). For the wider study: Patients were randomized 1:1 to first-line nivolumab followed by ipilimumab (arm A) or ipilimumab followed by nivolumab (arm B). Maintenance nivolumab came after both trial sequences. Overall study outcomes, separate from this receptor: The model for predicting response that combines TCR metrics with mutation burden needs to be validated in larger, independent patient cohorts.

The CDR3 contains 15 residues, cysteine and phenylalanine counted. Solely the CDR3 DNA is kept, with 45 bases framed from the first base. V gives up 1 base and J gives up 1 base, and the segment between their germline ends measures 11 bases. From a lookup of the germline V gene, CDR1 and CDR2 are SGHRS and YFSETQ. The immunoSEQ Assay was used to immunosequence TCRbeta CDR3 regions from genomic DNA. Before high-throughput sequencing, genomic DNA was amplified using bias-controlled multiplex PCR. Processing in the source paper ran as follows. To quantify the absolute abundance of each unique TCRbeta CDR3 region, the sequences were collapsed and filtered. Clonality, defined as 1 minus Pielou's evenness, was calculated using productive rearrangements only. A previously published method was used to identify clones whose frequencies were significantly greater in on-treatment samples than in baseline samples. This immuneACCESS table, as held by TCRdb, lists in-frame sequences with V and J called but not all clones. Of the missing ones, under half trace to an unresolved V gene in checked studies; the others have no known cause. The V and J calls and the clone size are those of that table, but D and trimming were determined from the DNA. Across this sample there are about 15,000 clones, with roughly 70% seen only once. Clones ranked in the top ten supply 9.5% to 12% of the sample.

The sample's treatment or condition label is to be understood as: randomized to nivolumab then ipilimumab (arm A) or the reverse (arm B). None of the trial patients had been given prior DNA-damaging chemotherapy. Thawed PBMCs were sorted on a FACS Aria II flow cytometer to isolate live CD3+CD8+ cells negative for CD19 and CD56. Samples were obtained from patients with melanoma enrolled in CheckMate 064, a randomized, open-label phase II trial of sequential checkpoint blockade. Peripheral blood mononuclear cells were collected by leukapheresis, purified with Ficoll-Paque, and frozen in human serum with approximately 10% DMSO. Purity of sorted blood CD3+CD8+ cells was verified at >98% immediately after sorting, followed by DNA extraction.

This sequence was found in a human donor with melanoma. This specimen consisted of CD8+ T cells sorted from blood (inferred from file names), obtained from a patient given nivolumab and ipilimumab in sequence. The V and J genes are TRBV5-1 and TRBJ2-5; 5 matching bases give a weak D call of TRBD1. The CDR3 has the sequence CASSLSRGFQETQYF. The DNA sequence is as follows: TGCGCCAGCAGCTTGTCTAGGGGTTTCCAAGAGACCCAGTACTTC.